These 11 T cell receptor beta chains were all obtained from the same sample, sequenced in a study of blood T cell repertoires in COVID-19. Some clones are missing from TCRdb's copy, which holds only in-frame ones; the method was immunoSEQ multiplex PCR. The table lists a few hundred thousand clones, around 84% of them singletons, with around 2.5% in the top ten. Sequencing was done on a sample of PBMCs or T cells enriched from blood (not recorded which). The receptors here all came from a woman between 50 and 59 years old who had recovered from COVID-19.

DNA of the CDR3: TGTGCCAGCAGCGAGACTTTAGGGGGGGGCACTGAAGCTTTCTTT. Amino acid sequence: CASSETLGGGTEAFF. The rearrangement uses TRBV6-5 and TRBJ1-1, with D tentatively TRBD1 (6 bases). The CDR3 runs to 15 residues. The V gene's germline CDR1 is MNHEY and CDR2 SVGAGI. The V and J ends lost 6 bases and 4 bases respectively, with 18 bases between them.

The chain combines TRBV28 with TRBJ2-1; 11 bases agree with TRBD2. Germline-derived CDR1 and CDR2 are MDHEN and SYDVKM. This CDR3 is 16 amino acids long. Trimming took 5 bases from V and 6 from J; bases not matched to a gene: 9. The CDR3 nucleotides are TGTGCCAGCAGTCCCCACCTAGCGGGGGGCCTCAATGAGCAGTTCTTC. It yields the protein CASSPHLAGGLNEQFF.

This clone was seen more than once but under ten times. V and J are TRBV12-5 and TRBJ1-2, with unresolved D. The CDR3 is 12 amino acids. The V and J ends lost 1 base and 13 bases respectively, with 13 bases between them. From germline, CDR1 is LGHNT and CDR2 FRNRAP. Here the CDR3 reads CASGLDNFPLTF. Here the CDR3 DNA reads TGTGCTAGTGGTTTGGACAATTTCCCCCTCACCTTC.

The J gene is TRBJ1-4, the V gene TRBV5-8, with D possibly TRBD1 on 5 matching bases. CDR3 length: 15 amino acids. Per the germline V gene, CDR1 is SGHTS and CDR2 is YDEGEE. Deletions cut 2 bases from V and 2 bases from J, with 10 bases between. This CDR3 reads CASSFRGVTNEKLFF. The CDR3 bases are TGTGCCAGCAGCTTCCGGGGGGTGACTAATGAAAAACTGTTTTTT.

The gene calls are TRBV2 and TRBJ1-5, with 7 bases matching TRBD1. V lost 6 bases to trimming and J lost 7 bases; unmatched junction nucleotides: 9. Germline-derived CDR1 and CDR2 are SNHLY and FYNNEI. This CDR3 spans 14 amino acids. The CDR3 here is CASSLQGGRQPQHF. CDR3 coding DNA: TGTGCCAGCAGCCTCCAGGGGGGAAGGCAGCCCCAGCATTTT.

This clone has only one observation. This chain links TRBV9 with TRBJ1-3; possible D gene TRBD1, 5 bases. The CDR3 is made up of 15 amino acids. Trimming removed 4 bases at V and 0 bases at J, with 11 bases between. Germline CDR1 SGDLS, CDR2 YYNGEE. The CDR3 nucleotides read TGTGCCAGCAGCTCGGACATGCACTCTGGAAACACCATATATTTT. It codes for CASSSDMHSGNTIYF.

The CDR3 DNA is TGTGCCAGCAGCCCTGGGACAAGACAATACAATGAGCAGTTCTTC. The encoded protein is CASSPGTRQYNEQFF. The chain links TRBV7-2 to TRBJ2-1, with D perhaps TRBD1 (6 bases). Germline V gene lookup returns CDR1 SGHTA and CDR2 FQGNSA. The CDR3 consists of 15 residues. Trimming took 5 bases from V and 4 from J, leaving 15 bases between them.

This chain links TRBV9 with TRBJ1-1; 7 bases are shared with TRBD1. The ends lost 0 bases at V and 6 bases at J; junction bases unmatched: 5. Per germline, CDR1 SGDLS and CDR2 YYNGEE. The CDR3 covers 14 residues. The CDR3 reads CASSVGFDRAEAFF. The CDR3 DNA follows: TGTGCCAGCAGCGTAGGTTTTGACAGGGCTGAAGCTTTCTTT.

This clone was seen a handful of times. The rearrangement uses TRBV5-5 and TRBJ1-1; D call uncertain. CDR3 size: 13 residues. V was shortened by 2 bases and J by 0 bases, with 5 bases between the two germline ends. CDR1 SGHKS and CDR2 YYEKEE come from the germline V gene (reference sequence). The DNA of the CDR3 is TGTGCCAGCAGCTTCCAGGTGAACACTGAAGCTTTCTTT. Translated: CASSFQVNTEAFF.

The chain uses TRBV25-1 and TRBJ1-3; D unclear. The CDR3 covers 14 residues. Germline CDR1 is MGHDK and CDR2 is SYGVNS. Between the trimmed V and J ends, which lost 4 bases and 2 bases, there was a span of 9 bases. The DNA of the CDR3 is TGTGCCAGCAGTGCGAGGAGAGCTGGAAACACCATATATTTT. Translation: CASSARRAGNTIYF.

This rearrangement joins TRBV12-3 or TRBV12-4 to TRBJ1-6; no clear D. The V end lost 6 bases, the J end lost 8 bases, and 11 bases lay between the germline ends. The CDR3 is 13 amino acids. This chain's CDR3 is CASSLTEDSPLHF. The CDR3 DNA is TGTGCCAGCAGCCTAACTGAGGATTCACCCCTCCACTTT.